This TCR beta chain was observed in a study of T cells in women clearing cervical HPV infection. Study-level information: Cases: HPV16-related CIN3 or worse on histology, a couple of invasive cancers. Case blood was drawn when the lesion was first found; control blood after infection became undetectable. Notes on the study in general: It is unknown whether associations predate infection; no effector/memory or HPV-specific sorting.

Using immunoSEQ multiplex PCR, the repertoire was profiled, and TCRdb retains in-frame clones only, with some absent. The ten top clones account for around 6.7%, within a sample of about 16,000 clones. The CDR3 loop spans 15 amino acids. V dropped 0 bases and J dropped 7 bases, with 13 bases sitting between them. Germline CDR1 reads DFQATT; CDR2 reads SNEGSKA (reference sequence). Notes on this clone: Its antigen is unknown. Read data end 3 residues before the CDR3 end; the end is taken from the germline J gene.

HPV was found by MY09/MY11 PCR and dot-blot genotyping. The J gene is TRBJ1-6, the V gene TRBV20-1; no reliable D call. The specimen sequenced was blood buffy coat. This clonotype originated in a woman between 18 and 69 years old with a cervical HPV16 infection that either progressed to CIN3+ or cleared (not recorded which). This CDR3 reads CSAREADTPNSPLHF. Partial CDR3 DNA: TGCAGTGCTAGAGAGGCGGATACCCCCAATTCACCC.